One T cell receptor beta chain is described in this entry. This sample stems from a study of blood T cell repertoires in COVID-19. The wider study: T cells, B-cell-depleted T cells, or PBMCs supplied cDNA or gDNA.

Authors' analysis steps: Quantification of nucleated cells was approximated via reference gene primer amplification. TCRdb's copy holds only in-frame clones and misses some; the assay was immunoSEQ multiplex PCR. Clone size and the V and J calls come from that table; the DNA yielded D and trimming. This table holds some 150,000 clones, roughly 80% found once. This CDR3 is 15 amino acids long. Deletions cut 1 base from V and 5 bases from J, with 14 bases between. Germline V gene lookup returns CDR1 LGHDT and CDR2 YNNKEL (reference sequence). This sequence joins TRBV3-1 (or the pseudogene TRBV3-2) and TRBJ1-2; a weak D match, TRBD1 (5 bases). The specimen was peripheral blood. The TCR originated in a human donor with acute or convalescent COVID-19. The donor label of this sample is uncertain. In nucleotides, the CDR3 is TGTGCCAGCAGCCAAGGCCCTGGAGGGGAGTATGGCTACACCTTC. Amino acids: CASSQGPGGEYGYTF.